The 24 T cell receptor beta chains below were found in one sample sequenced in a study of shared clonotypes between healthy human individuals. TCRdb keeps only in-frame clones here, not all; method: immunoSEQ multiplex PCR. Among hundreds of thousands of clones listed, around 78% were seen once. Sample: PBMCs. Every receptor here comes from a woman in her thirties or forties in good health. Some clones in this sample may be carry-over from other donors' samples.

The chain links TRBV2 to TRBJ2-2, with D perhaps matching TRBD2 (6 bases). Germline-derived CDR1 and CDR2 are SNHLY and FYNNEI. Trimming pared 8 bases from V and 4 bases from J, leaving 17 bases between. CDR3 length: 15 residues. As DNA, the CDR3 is TGTGCCAGCTTACCGGGACTGGGTGGCACCGGGGAGCTGTTTTTT. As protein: CASLPGLGGTGELFF.

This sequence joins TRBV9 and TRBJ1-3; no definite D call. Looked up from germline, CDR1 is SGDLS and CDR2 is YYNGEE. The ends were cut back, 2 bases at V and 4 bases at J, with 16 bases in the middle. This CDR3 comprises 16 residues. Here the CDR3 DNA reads TGTGCCAGCAGCGTGGGAGGGCCCCCGGGAGGAAACACCATATATTTT. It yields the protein CASSVGGPPGGNTIYF.

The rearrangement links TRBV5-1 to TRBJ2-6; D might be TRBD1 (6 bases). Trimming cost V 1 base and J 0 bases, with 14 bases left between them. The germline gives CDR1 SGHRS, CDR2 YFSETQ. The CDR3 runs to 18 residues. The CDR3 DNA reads TGCGCCAGCAGCTTGAACCGGGACACAAGCTCTGGGGCCAACGTCCTGACTTTC. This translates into CASSLNRDTSSGANVLTF.

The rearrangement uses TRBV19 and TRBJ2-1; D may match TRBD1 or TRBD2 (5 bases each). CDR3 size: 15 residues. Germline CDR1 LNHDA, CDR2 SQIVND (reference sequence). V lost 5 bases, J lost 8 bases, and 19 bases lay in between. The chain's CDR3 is CASSEGPYLGDEQFF. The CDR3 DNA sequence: TGTGCCAGTAGTGAGGGACCCTACCTTGGGGATGAGCAGTTCTTC. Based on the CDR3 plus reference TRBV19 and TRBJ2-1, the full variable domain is DGGITQSPKYLFRKEGQNVTLSCEQNLNHDAMYWYRQDPGQGLRLIYYSQIVNDFQKGDIAEGYSVSREKKESFPLTVTSAQKNPTAFYLCASSEGPYLGDEQFFGPGTRLTVL.

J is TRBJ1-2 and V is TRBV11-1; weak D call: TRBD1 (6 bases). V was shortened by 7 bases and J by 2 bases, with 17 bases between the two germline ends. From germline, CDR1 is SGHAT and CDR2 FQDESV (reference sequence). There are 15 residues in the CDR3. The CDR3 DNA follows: TGTGCCAGCACCCCTTTCGCAGGGGCGAACTATGGCTACACCTTC. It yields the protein CASTPFAGANYGYTF.

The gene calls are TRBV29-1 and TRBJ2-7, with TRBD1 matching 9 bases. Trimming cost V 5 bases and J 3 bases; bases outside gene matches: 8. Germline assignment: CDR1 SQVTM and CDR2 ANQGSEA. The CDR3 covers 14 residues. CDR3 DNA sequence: TGCAGCGTTCTTGGGACAGGGTCTTTCTACGAGCAGTACTTC. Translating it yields CSVLGTGSFYEQYF.

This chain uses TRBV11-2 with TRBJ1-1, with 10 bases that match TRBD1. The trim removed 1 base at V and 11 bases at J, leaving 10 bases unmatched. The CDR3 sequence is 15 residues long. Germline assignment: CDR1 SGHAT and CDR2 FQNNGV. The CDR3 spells CASSLGDRGPREAFF. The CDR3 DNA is TGTGCCAGCAGCTTAGGGGACAGGGGCCCGAGGGAGGCTTTCTTT.

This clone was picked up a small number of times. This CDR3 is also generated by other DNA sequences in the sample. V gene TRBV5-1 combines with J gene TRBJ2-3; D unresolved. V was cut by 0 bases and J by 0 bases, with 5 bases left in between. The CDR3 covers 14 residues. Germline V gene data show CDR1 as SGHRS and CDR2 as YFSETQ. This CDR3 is CASSLVGSTDTQYF. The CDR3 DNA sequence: TGCGCCAGCAGCTTGGTCGGTAGCACAGATACGCAGTATTTT. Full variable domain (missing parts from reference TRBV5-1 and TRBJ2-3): KAGVTQTPRYLIKTRGQQVTLSCSPISGHRSVSWYQQTPGQGLQFLFEYFSETQRNKGNFPGRFSGRQFSNSRSEMNVSTLELGDSALYLCASSLVGSTDTQYFGPGTRLTVL.

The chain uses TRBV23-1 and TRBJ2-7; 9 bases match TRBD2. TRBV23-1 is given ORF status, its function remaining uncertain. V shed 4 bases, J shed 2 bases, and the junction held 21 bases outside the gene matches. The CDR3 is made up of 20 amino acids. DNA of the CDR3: TGCGCCAGCAGTCGCCCCGTTCGGCGATGGAGGCGGGAGGGAACCTACGAGCAGTACTTC. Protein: CASSRPVRRWRREGTYEQYF.

The chain's CDR3 is CASSLVENTQYF. The CDR3, as DNA: TGTGCCAGCAGCTTGGTAGAAAATACGCAGTATTTT. This chain joins TRBV5-4 and TRBJ2-3; D unresolved. This CDR3 spans 12 amino acids. Germline CDR1 and CDR2: SGHNT and YYREEE (reference sequence). The V end lost 0 bases, the J end lost 7 bases, and 6 bases lay between the germline ends.

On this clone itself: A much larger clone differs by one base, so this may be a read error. CDR3 DNA sequence: TGTGCCATCAGTGAGCAGGGGAAGACTAATGAAAAACTGTTTTTT. It yields the protein CAISEQGKTNEKLFF. The chain employs TRBV10-3 and TRBJ1-4, with D possibly matching TRBD1 (6 bases). The V end was cut by 2 bases, the J end by 2 bases, with 9 bases between. The CDR3 sequence is 15 residues long. Germline-derived CDR1 and CDR2 are ENHRY and SYGVKD.

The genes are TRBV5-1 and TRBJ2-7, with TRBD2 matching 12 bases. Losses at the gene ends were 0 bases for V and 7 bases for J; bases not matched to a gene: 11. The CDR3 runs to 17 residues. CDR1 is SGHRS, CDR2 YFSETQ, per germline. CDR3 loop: CASSLGVTSGGMEEQYF. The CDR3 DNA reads TGCGCCAGCAGCTTGGGCGTGACTAGCGGGGGCATGGAGGAGCAGTACTTC.

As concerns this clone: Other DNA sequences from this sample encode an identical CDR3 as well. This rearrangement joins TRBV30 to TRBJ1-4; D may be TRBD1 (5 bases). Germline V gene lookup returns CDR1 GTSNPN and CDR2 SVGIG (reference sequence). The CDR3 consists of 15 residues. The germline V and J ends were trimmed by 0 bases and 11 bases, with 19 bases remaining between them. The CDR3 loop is CAWSVLRARGEKLFF. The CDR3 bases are TGTGCCTGGAGTGTACTCAGGGCAAGGGGCGAGAAACTGTTTTTT.

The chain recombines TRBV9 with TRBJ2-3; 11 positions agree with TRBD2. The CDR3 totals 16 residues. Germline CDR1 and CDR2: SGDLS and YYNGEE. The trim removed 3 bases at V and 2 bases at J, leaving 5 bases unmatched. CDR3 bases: TGTGCCAGCAGCGAAAGGACTAGCGGGTACACAGATACGCAGTATTTT. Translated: CASSERTSGYTDTQYF.

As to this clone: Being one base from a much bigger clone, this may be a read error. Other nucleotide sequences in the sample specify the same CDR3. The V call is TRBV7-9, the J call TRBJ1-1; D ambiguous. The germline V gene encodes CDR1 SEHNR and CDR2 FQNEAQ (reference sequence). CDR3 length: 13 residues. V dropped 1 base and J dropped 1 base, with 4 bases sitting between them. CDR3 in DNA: TGTGCCAGCAGCTTAGAGGCGAACACTGAAGCTTTCTTT. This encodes CASSLEANTEAFF.

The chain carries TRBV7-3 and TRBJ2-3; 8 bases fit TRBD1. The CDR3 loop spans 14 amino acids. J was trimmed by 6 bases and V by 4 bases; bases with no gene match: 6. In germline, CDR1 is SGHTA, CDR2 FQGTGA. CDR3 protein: CASSSTGASDTQYF. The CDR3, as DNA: TGTGCCAGCAGCTCGACAGGGGCTTCCGATACGCAGTATTTT. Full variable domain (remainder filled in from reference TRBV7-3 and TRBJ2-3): GAGVSQTPSNKVTEKGKYVELRCDPISGHTALYWYRQSLGQGPEFLIYFQGTGAADDSGLPNDRFFAVRPEGSVSTLKIQRTERGDSAVYLCASSSTGASDTQYFGPGTRLTVL.

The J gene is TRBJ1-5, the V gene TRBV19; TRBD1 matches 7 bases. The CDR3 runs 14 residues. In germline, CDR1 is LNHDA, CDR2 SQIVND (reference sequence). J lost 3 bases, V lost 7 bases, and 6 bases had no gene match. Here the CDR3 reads CASKGARFNQPQHF. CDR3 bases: TGTGCCAGTAAGGGGGCGCGCTTCAATCAGCCCCAGCATTTT.

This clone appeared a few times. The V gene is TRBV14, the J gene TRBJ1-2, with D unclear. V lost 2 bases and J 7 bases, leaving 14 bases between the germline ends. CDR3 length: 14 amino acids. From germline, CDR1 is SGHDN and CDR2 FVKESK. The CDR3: CASSQYREGSGYTF. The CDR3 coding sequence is TGTGCCAGCAGCCAATATCGGGAGGGATCTGGCTACACCTTC.

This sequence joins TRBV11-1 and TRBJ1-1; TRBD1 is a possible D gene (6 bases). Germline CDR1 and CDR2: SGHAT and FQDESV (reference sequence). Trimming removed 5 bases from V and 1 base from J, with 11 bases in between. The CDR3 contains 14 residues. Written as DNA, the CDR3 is TGTGCCAGCAGCCTTGACAGGACGAACACTGAAGCTTTCTTT. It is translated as CASSLDRTNTEAFF. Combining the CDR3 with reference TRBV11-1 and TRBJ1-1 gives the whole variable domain EAEVAQSPRYKITEKSQAVAFWCDPISGHATLYWYRQILGQGPELLVQFQDESVVDDSQLPKDRFSAERLKGVDSTLKIQPAELGDSAMYLCASSLDRTNTEAFFGQGTRLTVV.

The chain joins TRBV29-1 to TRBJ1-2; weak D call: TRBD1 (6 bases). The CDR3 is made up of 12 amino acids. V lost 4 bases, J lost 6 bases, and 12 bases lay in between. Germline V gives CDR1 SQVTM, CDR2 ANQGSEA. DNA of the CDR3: TGCAGCGTTGTGTTCGGGGGCGATGGCTACACCTTC. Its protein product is CSVVFGGDGYTF.

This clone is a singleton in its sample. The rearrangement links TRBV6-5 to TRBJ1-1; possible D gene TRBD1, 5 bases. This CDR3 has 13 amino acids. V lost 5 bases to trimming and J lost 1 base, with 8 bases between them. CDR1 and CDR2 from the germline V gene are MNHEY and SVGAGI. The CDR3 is CASSRQRNTEAFF. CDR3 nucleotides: TGTGCCAGCAGTAGACAGAGGAACACTGAAGCTTTCTTT.

CDR3 nucleotide sequence: TGTGCCAGCATTCAAGAGGGATACGAGCAGTACTTC. Amino acids: CASIQEGYEQYF. V and J are TRBV2 and TRBJ2-5; perhaps TRBD2 as D (5 bases). The DNA matches TRBJ2-7 better at its end, which makes the J call doubtful. There are 12 residues in the CDR3. Per germline, CDR1 SNHLY and CDR2 FYNNEI.

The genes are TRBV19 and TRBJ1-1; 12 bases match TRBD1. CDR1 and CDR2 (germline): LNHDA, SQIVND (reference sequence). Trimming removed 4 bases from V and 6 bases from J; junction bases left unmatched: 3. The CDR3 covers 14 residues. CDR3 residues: CASSKWDRGPEAFF. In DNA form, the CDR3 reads TGTGCCAGTAGTAAATGGGACAGGGGGCCTGAAGCTTTCTTT.

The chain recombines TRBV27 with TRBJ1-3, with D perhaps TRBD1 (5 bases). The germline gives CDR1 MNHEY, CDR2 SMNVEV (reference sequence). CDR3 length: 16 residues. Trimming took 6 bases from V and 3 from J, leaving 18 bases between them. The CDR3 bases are TGTGCCAGCAGACCAGGGACGGCCTTTAGTGGAAACACCATATATTTT. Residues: CASRPGTAFSGNTIYF.